This T cell receptor beta chain was recorded in a study of CD8+ T cells in alopecia areata. Study information: Patients received oral tofacitinib, 5 to 10 mg twice daily, for moderate-to-severe alopecia areata. A 6-month period off drug followed tofacitinib, which lasted 6 to 18 months.

Germline loops: CDR1 MGHRA, CDR2 YSYEKL. Trimming cost V 4 bases and J 6 bases, with 10 bases left between them. This CDR3 has 13 amino acids. From alopecia areata patients, lesional scalp punch biopsies and peripheral blood were collected. The sequencing template was cDNA reverse transcribed from extracted RNA. Sequencing used immunoSEQ multiplex PCR; TCRdb keeps in-frame clones, though not all of them. The profile covers 120,000 to 150,000 clones, with 75% to 90% appearing a single time and more than 12% taken by the ten largest. Regarding the study as a whole: Sequences from scalp samples also cover resident alphabeta T cells of normal skin.

This clone was seen a handful of times. Its antigen is still unknown. The J gene is TRBJ2-1, the V gene TRBV4-1; TRBD1 is a possible D gene (6 bases). This sequence originates from a human donor with alopecia areata. The material sequenced was CD8+ T cells sorted from blood, taken at week 0. As DNA, the CDR3 is TGCGCCAGCAGCCTAGGACAGACCAATGAGCAGTTCTTC. Its protein is CASSLGQTNEQFF.